This is a list of T cell receptor beta chains from one sample in a study of blood T cells in healthy people across ages. Using its own MiXCR run on the 5' RACE reads, TCRdb lists one record per CDR3 protein. The data hold 850,000 or so distinct CDR3 sequences, with under 30% observed a single time. Material: blood. The receptor set was obtained from a woman older than 75 in good health. CDR3s include the opening cysteine and the closing phenylalanine or tryptophan. Fields, in order: D gene, clone size, V gene, J gene, CDR3 DNA, CDR3 protein. A D gene is named only where the DNA matches it firmly. A row's size may be missing; if present it is once, few, many or a size class.

>TRBD1|-|TRBV27|TRBJ2-5
TGTGCCAGCAGCCCATTCGGGACAGGGAGGGAGACCCAGTACTTC
CASSPFGTGRETQYF
>TRBD2|-|TRBV12-3/TRBV12-4|TRBJ2-1
TGTGCCAGCAGTTTAGAGGCGGGGGGGGCGCGTAATGAGCAGTTCTTC
CASSLEAGGARNEQFF
>-|-|TRBV7-9|TRBJ1-4
TGTGCCAGCAGCCGGGACGGGGATAATGAAAAACTGTTTTTT
CASSRDGDNEKLFF
>TRBD2|many|TRBV7-9|TRBJ2-1
TGTGCCAGCAGCTTAGTTCTGCGGGGGGCCGGGGGTGAGCAGTTCTTC
CASSLVLRGAGGEQFF
>-|few|TRBV5-5|TRBJ2-1
TGTGCCAGCAGCTCTATGGACAGTTCCAACAATGAGCAGTTCTTC
CASSSMDSSNNEQFF
>-|many|TRBV19|TRBJ1-5
TGTGCCAGTAGTATAGACACCAATCAGCCCCAGCATTTT
CASSIDTNQPQHF
>TRBD1|-|TRBV9|TRBJ2-2
TGTGCCAGCAGCCCCCGACAGGGATTCGGGGAGCTGTTTTTT
CASSPRQGFGELFF
>TRBD2|-|TRBV2|TRBJ2-1
TGTGCCAGCAAGGGCAGCGGGGGACACAATGAGCAGTTCTTC
CASKGSGGHNEQFF
>-|-|TRBV20-1|TRBJ1-2
TGCAGTGCTCCCCTAAACATTCTGCACAGGACGGACTATGGCTACACCTTC
CSAPLNILHRTDYGYTF
>-|few|TRBV6-6|TRBJ1-1
TGTGCCAGCAGTTACGTGGGGTCGGCAAGTACTGAAGCTTTCTTT
CASSYVGSASTEAFF
>TRBD2|-|TRBV3-1|TRBJ2-7
TGTGCCAGCAGCCGGAGCGGGGCGAGCTACGAGCAGTACTTC
CASSRSGASYEQYF
>TRBD2|few|TRBV7-6|TRBJ2-1
TGTGCCAGCAGCCCGGGACTAGCGGGATCCAATGAGCAGTTCTTC
CASSPGLAGSNEQFF
>-|few|TRBV7-2|TRBJ1-2
TGTGCCAGCAGCCCCGGACCTGAGTCGAACTATGGCTACACCTTC
CASSPGPESNYGYTF
>-|many|TRBV12-3/TRBV12-4|TRBJ1-1
TGTGCCAGTTGTCGGGCGGAAGGGGTCACTGAAGCTTTCTTT
CASCRAEGVTEAFF
>-|many|TRBV3-1|TRBJ2-5
TGTGCCAGCAGCCAAGGCCCTATACCCAAAGAGACCCAGTACTTC
CASSQGPIPKETQYF